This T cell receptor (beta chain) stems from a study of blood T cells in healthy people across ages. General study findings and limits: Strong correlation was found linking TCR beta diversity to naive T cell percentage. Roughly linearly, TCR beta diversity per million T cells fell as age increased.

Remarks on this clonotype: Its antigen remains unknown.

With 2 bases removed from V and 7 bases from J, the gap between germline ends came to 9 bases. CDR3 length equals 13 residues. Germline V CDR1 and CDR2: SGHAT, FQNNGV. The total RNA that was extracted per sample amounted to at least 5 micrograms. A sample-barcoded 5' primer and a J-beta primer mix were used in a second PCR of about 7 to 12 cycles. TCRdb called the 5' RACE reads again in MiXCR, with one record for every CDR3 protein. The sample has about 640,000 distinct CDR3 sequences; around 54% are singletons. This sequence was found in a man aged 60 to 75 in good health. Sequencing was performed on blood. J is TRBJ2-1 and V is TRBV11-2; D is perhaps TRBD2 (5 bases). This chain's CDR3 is CASSLLAWNEQFF. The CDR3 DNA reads TGTGCCAGCAGCTTACTAGCTTGGAATGAGCAGTTCTTC. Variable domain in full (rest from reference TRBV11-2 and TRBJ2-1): EAGVAQSPRYKIIEKRQSVAFWCNPISGHATLYWYQQILGQGPKLLIQFQNNGVVDDSQLPKDRFSAERLKGVDSTLKIQPAKLEDSAVYLCASSLLAWNEQFFGPGTRLTVL.